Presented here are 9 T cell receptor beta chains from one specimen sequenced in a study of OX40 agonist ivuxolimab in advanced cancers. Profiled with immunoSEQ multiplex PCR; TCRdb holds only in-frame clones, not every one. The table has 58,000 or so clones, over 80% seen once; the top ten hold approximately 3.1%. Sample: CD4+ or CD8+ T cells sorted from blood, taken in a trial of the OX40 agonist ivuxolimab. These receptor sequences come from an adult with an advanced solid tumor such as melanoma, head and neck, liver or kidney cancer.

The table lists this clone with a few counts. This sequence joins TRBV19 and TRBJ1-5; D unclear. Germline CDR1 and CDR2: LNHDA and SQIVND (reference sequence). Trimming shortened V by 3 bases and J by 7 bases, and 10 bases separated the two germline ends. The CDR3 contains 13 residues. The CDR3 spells CASSIGGMQPQHF. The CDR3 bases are TGTGCCAGTAGTATTGGAGGGATGCAGCCCCAGCATTTT.

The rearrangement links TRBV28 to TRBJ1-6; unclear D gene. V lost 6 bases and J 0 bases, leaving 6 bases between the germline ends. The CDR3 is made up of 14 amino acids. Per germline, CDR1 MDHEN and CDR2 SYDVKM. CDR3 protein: CASRRDSYNSPLHF. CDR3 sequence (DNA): TGTGCCAGCAGACGGGACTCCTATAATTCACCCCTCCACTTT.

CDR3 sequence: CASSFQGTLNTGELFF. In DNA form, the CDR3 reads TGTGCCAGCAGCTTCCAGGGAACTCTGAACACCGGGGAGCTGTTTTTT. This rearrangement joins TRBV7-9 to TRBJ2-2; possibly TRBD1 for D (5 bases). Per the germline V gene, CDR1 is SEHNR and CDR2 is FQNEAQ (reference sequence). V gave up 3 bases and J gave up 1 base, with 12 bases separating them. The CDR3 is 16 residues long.

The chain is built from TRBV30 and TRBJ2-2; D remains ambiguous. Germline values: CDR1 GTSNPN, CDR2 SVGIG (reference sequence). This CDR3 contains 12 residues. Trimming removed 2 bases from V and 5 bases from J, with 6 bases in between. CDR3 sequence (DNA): TGTGCCTGGAGTCCGGGTACCGGGGAGCTGTTTTTT. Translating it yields CAWSPGTGELFF.

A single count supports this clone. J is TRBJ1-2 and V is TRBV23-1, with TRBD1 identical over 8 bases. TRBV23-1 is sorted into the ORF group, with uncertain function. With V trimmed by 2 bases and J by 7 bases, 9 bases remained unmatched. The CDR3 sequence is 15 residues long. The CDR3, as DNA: TGCGCCAGCAGTCAACGGCCCGGGACAGGTTGTGGCTACACCTTC. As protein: CASSQRPGTGCGYTF.

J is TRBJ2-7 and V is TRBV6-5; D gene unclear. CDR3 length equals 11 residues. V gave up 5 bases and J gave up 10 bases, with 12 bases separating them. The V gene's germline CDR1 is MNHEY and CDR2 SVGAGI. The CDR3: CASSEMGLQYF. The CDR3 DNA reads TGTGCCAGCAGTGAAATGGGATTACAGTACTTC.

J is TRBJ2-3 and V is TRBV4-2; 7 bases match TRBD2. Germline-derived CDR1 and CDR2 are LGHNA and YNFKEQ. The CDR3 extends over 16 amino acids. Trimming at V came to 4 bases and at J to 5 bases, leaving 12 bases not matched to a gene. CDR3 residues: CASSLLGGGGGDTQYF. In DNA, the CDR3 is TGTGCCAGCAGCCTACTTGGAGGAGGCGGGGGAGATACGCAGTATTTT.

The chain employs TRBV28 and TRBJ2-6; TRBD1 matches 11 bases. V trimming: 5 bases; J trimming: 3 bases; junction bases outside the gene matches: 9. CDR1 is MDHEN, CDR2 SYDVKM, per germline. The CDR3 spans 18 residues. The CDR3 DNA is TGTGCCAGCAGTCCCCCCGGACAGGGGGCTGGTGGGGCCAACGTCCTGACTTTC. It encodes CASSPPGQGAGGANVLTF.

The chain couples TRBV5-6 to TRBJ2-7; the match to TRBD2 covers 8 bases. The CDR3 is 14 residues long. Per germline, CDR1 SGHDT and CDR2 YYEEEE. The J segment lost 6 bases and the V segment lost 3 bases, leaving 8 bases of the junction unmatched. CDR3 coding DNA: TGTGCCAGCAGCTATCCGGGACTAGAGCGCGAGCAGTACTTC. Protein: CASSYPGLEREQYF.